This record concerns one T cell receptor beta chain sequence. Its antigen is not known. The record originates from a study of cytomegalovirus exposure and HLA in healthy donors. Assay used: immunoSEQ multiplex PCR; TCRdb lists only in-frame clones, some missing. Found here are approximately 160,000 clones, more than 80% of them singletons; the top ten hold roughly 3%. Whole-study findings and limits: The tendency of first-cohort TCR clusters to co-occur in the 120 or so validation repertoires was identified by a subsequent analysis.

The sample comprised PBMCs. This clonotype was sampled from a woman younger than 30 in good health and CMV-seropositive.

CDR3 bases: TGTGCCAGCAGCTCCGTGAACTCCGAGCAGTACTTC. Its protein product is CASSSVNSEQYF. This chain joins TRBV7-2 and TRBJ2-7; no definite D call. The CDR3 sequence is 12 residues long. Trimming took 4 bases from V and 6 from J, leaving 10 bases between them. Per germline, CDR1 SGHTA and CDR2 FQGNSA.